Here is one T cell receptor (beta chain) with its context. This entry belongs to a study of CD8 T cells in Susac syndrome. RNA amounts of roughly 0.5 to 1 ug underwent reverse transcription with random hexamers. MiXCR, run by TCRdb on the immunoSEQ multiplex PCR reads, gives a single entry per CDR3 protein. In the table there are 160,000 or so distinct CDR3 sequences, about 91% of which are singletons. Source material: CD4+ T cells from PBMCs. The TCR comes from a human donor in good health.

The CDR3 bases are TGTGCCAGCAGCTCCCGGGCCTTCGAGCAGTACTTC. It encodes CASSSRAFEQYF. The rearrangement uses TRBV11-2 and TRBJ2-7; D call uncertain. This CDR3 has 12 residues. The V gene lost 4 bases and the J gene lost 6 bases, with 10 bases spanning the gap. CDR1 SGHAT and CDR2 FQNNGV come from the germline V gene.